This TCR beta chain was captured in a study of metastatic and nonmetastatic thyroid tumors. Across the whole study: Repertoire data that came from the blood and tumor or nodule tissue of malignant and benign thyroid patients were compared.

The V and J ends lost 3 bases and 2 bases, in that order; junction bases with no gene match: 5. CDR3 size: 17 residues. Germline-derived CDR1 and CDR2 are SGHTA and FQGNSA. This clone appeared many times. No antigen is known for it. Nobody among the patients had been given any treatment before thyroid surgery. Overall study findings and caveats: Benign nodules reportedly had significantly lower TCR beta diversity than malignant thyroid tumors in blood and tumor.

Original processing notes: Construction of a distant-metastasis classifier for papillary thyroid cancer relied on CDR3 differences across clinicopathological groups. TCRdb re-called the PCR reads with MiXCR. The V and J calls and clone size come from TCRdb's table, not from the authors' own analysis. Counted here are about 28,000 clones, less than 25% occurring once; the ten biggest clones make up approximately 2.4%. The receptor's source is a female donor with papillary thyroid cancer or a benign thyroid nodule (not recorded which). Some clones in this sample may be carry-over from other donors' samples. The chain couples TRBV7-2 to TRBJ2-7; 15 bases agree with TRBD2. Sample: blood. CDR3 sequence reads: CASSFGLAGGIPYEQYF. The CDR3 DNA reads TGTGCCAGCAGCTTCGGACTAGCGGGAGGGATCCCCTACGAGCAGTACTTC. Full variable domain (outside the CDR3, taken from reference TRBV7-2 and TRBJ2-7): GAGVSQSPSNKVTEKGKDVELRCDPISGHTALYWYRQSLGQGLEFLIYFQGNSAPDKSGLPSDRFSAERTGGSVSTLTIQRTQQEDSAVYLCASSFGLAGGIPYEQYFGPGTRLTVT.